This T cell receptor beta chain was sequenced in a study of blood T cell repertoires in COVID-19. In the original analysis: Amplification of reference gene primers was used by the study to estimate nucleated cell counts. Method: immunoSEQ multiplex PCR; TCRdb's copy keeps in-frame clones and lacks some. V and J calls and clone size follow that table, whereas D and trimming were derived from the DNA. The repertoire holds 350,000 to 400,000 clones, with 86% as singletons. Enrolled during active infection, Seattle patients were then followed longitudinally. Looked up from germline, CDR1 is LNHDA and CDR2 is SQIVND (reference sequence). The CDR3 length is 16 residues. With 7 bases clipped from V and 1 base from J, the junction kept 8 bases outside the gene matches.

This chain uses TRBV19 with TRBJ2-3; 10 positions agree with TRBD2. Sequencing was performed on peripheral blood. This receptor was identified in a woman between 55 and 75 years old with COVID-19, enrolled during active disease. The CDR3 bases are TGTGCCAGTACAGAGCGGGGGGGCGTCGGCACAGATACGCAGTATTTT. Translation gives CASTERGGVGTDTQYF.